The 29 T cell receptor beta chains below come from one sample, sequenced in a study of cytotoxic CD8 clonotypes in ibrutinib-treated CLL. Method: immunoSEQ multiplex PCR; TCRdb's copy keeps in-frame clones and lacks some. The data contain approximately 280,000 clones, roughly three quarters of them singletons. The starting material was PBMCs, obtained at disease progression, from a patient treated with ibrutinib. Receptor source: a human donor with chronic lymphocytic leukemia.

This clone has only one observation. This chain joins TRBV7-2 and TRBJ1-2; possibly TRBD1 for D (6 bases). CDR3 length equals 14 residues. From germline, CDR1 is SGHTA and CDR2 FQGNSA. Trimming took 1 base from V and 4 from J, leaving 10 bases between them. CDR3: CASSLGGRSYGYTF. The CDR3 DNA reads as TGTGCCAGCAGCTTAGGGGGGCGCTCCTATGGCTACACCTTC.

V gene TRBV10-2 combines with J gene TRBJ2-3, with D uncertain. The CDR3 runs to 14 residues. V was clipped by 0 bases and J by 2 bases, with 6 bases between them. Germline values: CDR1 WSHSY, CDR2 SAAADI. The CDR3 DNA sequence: TGCGCCAGCAGTGAGTCCGGCTTCACAGATACGCAGTATTTT. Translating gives CASSESGFTDTQYF.

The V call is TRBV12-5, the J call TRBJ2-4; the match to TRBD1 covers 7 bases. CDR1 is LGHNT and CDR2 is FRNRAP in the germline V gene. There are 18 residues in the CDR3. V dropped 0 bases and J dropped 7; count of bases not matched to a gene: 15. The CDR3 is CASGLVLGDRAWGNIQYF. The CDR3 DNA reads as TGTGCTAGTGGTTTGGTACTGGGAGACAGGGCCTGGGGGAACATTCAGTACTTC. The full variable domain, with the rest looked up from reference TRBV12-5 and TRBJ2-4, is DARVTQTPRHKVTEMGQEVTMRCQPILGHNTVFWYRQTMMQGLELLAYFRNRAPLDDSGMPKDRFSAEMPDATLATLKIQPSEPRDSAVYFCASGLVLGDRAWGNIQYFGAGTRLSVL.

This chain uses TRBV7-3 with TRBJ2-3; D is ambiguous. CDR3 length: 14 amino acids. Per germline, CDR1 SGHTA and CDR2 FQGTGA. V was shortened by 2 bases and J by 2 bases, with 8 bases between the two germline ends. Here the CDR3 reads CASSLARTTDTQYF. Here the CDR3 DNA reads TGTGCCAGCAGCTTAGCACGGACCACAGATACGCAGTATTTT.

CDR3 in amino acids: CASSTQTGSAWVEKLFF. The CDR3 nucleotides are TGTGCCAGTAGTACGCAAACAGGGTCCGCGTGGGTTGAAAAACTGTTTTTT. The rearrangement joins TRBV19 to TRBJ1-4; possibly TRBD1 for D (6 bases). CDR3 length: 17 amino acids. Looked up from germline, CDR1 is LNHDA and CDR2 is SQIVND (reference sequence). V was shortened by 4 bases and J by 7 bases, with 22 bases between the two germline ends.

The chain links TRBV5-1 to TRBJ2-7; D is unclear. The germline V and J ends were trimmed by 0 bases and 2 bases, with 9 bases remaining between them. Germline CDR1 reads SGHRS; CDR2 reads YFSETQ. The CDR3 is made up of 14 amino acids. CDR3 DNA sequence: TGCGCCAGCAGCTTGGCCGTTGATACCTACGAGCAGTACTTC. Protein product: CASSLAVDTYEQYF.

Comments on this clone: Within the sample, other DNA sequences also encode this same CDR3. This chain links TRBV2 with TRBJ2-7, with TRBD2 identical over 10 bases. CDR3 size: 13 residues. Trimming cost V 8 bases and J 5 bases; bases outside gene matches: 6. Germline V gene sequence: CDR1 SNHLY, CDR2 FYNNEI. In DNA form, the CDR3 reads TGTGCCAGCCGCGTAGCGGGAGGTAACGAGCAGTACTTC. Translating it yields CASRVAGGNEQYF.

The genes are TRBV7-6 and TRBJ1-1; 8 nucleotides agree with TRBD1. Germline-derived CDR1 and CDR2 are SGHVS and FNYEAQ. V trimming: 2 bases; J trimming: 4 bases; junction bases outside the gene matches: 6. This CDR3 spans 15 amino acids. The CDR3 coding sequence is TGTGCCAGCAGCTTAACCCAGGGGGCGGCCACTGAAGCTTTCTTT. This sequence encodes CASSLTQGAATEAFF.

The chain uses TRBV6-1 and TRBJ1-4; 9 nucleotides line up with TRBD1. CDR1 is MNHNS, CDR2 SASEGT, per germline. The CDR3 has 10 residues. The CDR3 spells CGTGVEKLFF. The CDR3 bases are TGTGGGACAGGGGTTGAAAAACTGTTTTTT.

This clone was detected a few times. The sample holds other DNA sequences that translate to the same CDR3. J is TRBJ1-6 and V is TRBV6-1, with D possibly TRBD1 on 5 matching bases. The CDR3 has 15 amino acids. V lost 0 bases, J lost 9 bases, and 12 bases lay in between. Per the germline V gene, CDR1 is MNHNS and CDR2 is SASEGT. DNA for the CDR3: TGTGCCAGCAGTGAAGCGCTTCGGGGCCGTTCACCCCTCCACTTT. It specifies CASSEALRGRSPLHF.

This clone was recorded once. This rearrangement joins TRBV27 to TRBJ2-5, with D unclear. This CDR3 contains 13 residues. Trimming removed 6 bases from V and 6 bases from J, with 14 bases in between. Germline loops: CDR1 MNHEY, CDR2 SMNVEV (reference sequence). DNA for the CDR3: TGTGCCAGCAGAATATCTCGGCTGCAGACCCAGTACTTC. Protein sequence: CASRISRLQTQYF.

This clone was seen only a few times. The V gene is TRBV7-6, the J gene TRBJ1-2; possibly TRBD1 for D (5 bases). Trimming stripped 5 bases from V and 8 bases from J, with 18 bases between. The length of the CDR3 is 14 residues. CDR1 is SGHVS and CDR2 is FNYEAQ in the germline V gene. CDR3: CASSATGSGTGYTF. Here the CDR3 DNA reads TGTGCCAGCAGCGCCACAGGTTCGGGGACCGGCTACACCTTC. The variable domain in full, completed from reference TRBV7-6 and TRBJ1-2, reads GAGVSQSPRYKVTKRGQDVALRCDPISGHVSLYWYRQALGQGPEFLTYFNYEAQQDKSGLPNDRFSAERPEGSISTLTIQRTEQRDSAMYRCASSATGSGTGYTFGSGTRLTVV.

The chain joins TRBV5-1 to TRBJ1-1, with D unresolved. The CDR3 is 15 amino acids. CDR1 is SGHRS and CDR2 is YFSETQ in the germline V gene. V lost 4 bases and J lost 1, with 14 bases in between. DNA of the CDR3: TGCGCCAGCAGCCTTCGATTGCGACGGAACACTGAAGCTTTCTTT. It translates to CASSLRLRRNTEAFF.

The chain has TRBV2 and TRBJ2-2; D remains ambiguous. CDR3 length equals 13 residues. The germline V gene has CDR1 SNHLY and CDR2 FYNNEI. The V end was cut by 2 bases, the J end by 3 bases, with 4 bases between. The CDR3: CASSEIYTGELFF. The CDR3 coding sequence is TGTGCCAGCAGTGAAATCTACACCGGGGAGCTGTTTTTT.

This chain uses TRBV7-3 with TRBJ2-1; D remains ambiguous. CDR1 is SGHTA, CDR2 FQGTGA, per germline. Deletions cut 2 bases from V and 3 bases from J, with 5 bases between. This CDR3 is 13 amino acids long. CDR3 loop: CASSLSHYNEQFF. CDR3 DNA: TGTGCCAGCAGCTTATCCCACTACAATGAGCAGTTCTTC.

Here the CDR3 reads CASSFGLANYNEQFF. In nucleotides, the CDR3 is TGTGCCAGCAGCTTCGGGCTAGCGAACTACAATGAGCAGTTCTTC. The chain carries TRBV7-3 and TRBJ2-1; TRBD2 is a possible D gene (6 bases). CDR1 and CDR2 (germline): SGHTA, FQGTGA. The CDR3 sequence is 15 residues long. The V end lost 3 bases, the J end lost 3 bases, and 12 bases lay between the germline ends.

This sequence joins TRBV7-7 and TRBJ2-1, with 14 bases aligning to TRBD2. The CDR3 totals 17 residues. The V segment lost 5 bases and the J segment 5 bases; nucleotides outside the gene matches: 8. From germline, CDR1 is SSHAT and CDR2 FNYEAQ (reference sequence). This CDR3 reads CASSPGTSGSRNNEQFF. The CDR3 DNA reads TGTGCCAGCAGCCCTGGGACTAGCGGGAGCCGAAACAATGAGCAGTTCTTC.

The CDR3 here is CASSRQGNSPLHF. CDR3 bases: TGTGCCAGCTCTCGGCAGGGAAATTCACCCCTCCACTTT. The V call is TRBV18, the J call TRBJ1-6, with D perhaps TRBD1 (5 bases). CDR1 KGHSH and CDR2 LQKENI come from the germline V gene. The CDR3 totals 13 residues. Trimming cost V 6 bases and J 7 bases, with 10 bases left between them.

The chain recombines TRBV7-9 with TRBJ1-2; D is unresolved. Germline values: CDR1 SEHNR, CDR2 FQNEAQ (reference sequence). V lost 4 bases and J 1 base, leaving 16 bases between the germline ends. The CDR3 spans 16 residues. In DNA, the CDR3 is TGTGCCAGCAGCTCAGCGGGCCGATCTTATAACTATGGCTACACCTTC. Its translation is CASSSAGRSYNYGYTF.

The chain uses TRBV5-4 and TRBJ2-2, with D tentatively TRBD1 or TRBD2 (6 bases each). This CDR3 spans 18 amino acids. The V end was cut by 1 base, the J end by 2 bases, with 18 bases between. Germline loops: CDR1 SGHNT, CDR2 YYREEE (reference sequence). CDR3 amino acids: CASSLNLGSGANTGELFF. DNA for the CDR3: TGTGCCAGCAGCTTGAATTTGGGGTCGGGGGCCAACACCGGGGAGCTGTTTTTT.

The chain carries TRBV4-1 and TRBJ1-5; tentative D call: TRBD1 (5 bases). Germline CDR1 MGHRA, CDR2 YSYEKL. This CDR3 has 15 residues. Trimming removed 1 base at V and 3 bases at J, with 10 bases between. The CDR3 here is CASSQGWDPNQPQHF. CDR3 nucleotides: TGCGCCAGCAGCCAAGGGTGGGACCCCAATCAGCCCCAGCATTTT.

Here the CDR3 reads CASSSGPNTEAFF. The DNA for the CDR3 is TGCGCCAGCAGCTCCGGCCCGAACACTGAAGCTTTCTTT. The V call is TRBV5-1, the J call TRBJ1-1; D gene ambiguous. CDR1 is SGHRS, CDR2 YFSETQ, per germline. The CDR3 is 13 residues long. Trimming removed 3 bases at V and 1 base at J, with 7 bases between.

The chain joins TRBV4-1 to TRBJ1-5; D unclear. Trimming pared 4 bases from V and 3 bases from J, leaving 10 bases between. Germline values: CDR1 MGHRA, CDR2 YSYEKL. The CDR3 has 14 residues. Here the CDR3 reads CASSLGRDNQPQHF. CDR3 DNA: TGCGCCAGCAGCCTCGGGAGGGACAATCAGCCCCAGCATTTT.

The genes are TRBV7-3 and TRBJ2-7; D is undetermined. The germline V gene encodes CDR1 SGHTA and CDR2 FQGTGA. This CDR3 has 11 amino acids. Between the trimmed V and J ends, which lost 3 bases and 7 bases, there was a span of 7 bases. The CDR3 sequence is CASSFRREQYF. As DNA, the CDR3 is TGTGCCAGCAGCTTCCGACGTGAGCAGTACTTC.

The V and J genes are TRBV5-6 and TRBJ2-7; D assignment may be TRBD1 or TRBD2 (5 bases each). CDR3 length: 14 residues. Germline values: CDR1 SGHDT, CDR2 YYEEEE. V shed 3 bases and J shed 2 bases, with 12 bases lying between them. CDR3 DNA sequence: TGTGCCAGCAGCTGGGGGTCGGGGACCTACGAGCAGTACTTC. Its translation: CASSWGSGTYEQYF. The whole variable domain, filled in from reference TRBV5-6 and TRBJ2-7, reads DAGVTQSPTHLIKTRGQQVTLRCSPKSGHDTVSWYQQALGQGPQFIFQYYEEEERQRGNFPDRFSGHQFPNYSSELNVNALLLGDSALYLCASSWGSGTYEQYFGPGTRLTVT.

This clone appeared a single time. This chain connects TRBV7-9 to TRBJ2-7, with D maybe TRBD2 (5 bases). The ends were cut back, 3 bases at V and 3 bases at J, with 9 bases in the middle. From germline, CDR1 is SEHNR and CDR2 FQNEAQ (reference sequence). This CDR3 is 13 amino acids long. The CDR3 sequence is CASSFAGDYEQYF. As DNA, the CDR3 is TGTGCCAGCAGCTTCGCCGGGGACTACGAGCAGTACTTC.

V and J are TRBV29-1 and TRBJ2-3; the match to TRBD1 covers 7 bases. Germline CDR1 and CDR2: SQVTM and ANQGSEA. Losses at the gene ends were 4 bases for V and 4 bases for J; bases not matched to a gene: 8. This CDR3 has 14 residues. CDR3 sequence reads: CSVGPGTAADTQYF. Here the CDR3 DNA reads TGCAGCGTTGGCCCCGGGACAGCCGCAGATACGCAGTATTTT.

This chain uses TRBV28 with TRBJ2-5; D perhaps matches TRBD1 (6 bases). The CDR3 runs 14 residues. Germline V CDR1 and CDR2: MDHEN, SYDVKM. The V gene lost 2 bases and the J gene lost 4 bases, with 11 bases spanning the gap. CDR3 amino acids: CASSLETGLETQYF. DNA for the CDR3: TGTGCCAGCAGTTTAGAGACAGGCCTAGAGACCCAGTACTTC.

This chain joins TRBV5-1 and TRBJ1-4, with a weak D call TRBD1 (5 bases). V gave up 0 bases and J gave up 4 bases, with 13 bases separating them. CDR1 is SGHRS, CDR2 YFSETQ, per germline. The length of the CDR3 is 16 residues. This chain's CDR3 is CASSLDPGLSNEKLFF. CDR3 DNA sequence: TGCGCCAGCAGCTTGGACCCGGGACTGAGTAATGAAAAACTGTTTTTT.